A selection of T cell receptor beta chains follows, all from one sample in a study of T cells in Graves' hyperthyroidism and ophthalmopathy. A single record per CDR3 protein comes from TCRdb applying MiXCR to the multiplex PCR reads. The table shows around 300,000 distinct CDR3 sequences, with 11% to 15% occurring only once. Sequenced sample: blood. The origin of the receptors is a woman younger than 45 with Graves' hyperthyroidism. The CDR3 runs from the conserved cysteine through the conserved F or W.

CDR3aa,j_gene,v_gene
CASTPGGVLHGYTF,TRBJ1-2,TRBV28
CASSLQASYEQYF,TRBJ2-7,TRBV13
CASKGVLAGYNEQFF,TRBJ2-1,TRBV27
CVSSLDGGKDEKLFF,TRBJ1-4,TRBV7-2
CAWSPGPPLEQYF,TRBJ2-7,TRBV30
CASSEPPSGRANEQFF,TRBJ2-1,TRBV10-2
CASGAHLTSGLMNTEAFF,TRBJ1-1,TRBV12-5
CASSARDLSWGGYTF,TRBJ1-2,TRBV9
CASSSQGHTIYF,TRBJ1-3,TRBV7-9
CASSRRSGNQFF,TRBJ2-1,TRBV7-9
CASSFPTGGPGELFF,TRBJ2-2,TRBV7-6
CASSPQDTRGETQYF,TRBJ2-5,TRBV4-1
CASSSLSKPQHF,TRBJ1-5,TRBV28
CASRIQGRSYEQYF,TRBJ2-7,TRBV27
CATSRDRQPQHF,TRBJ1-5,TRBV15
CASSLNRGGNVLTF,TRBJ2-6,TRBV7-6
CTSTSSGNTIYF,TRBJ1-3,TRBV10-2
CASSLTGDYEQYF,TRBJ2-7,TRBV2
CASSQTGQGETQYF,TRBJ2-5,TRBV4-1
CASSSQGVGDTQYF,TRBJ2-3,TRBV28
CASSPTYTQFQETQYF,TRBJ2-5,TRBV4-2
CASSDGSWDEQFF,TRBJ2-1,TRBV9
CASTKGGGHYGYTF,TRBJ1-2,TRBV27
CASRLSGSQETQYF,TRBJ2-5,TRBV7-2
CASRGAGGETQYF,TRBJ2-5,TRBV12-3/TRBV12-4
CASSLFSPGIQYF,TRBJ2-4,TRBV28
CASSSTGLASYNEQFF,TRBJ2-1,TRBV7-9
CSFRVGGRETQYF,TRBJ2-5,TRBV20-1
CASRWASGGYTF,TRBJ1-2,TRBV19
CASSPRQGGVGELFF,TRBJ2-2,TRBV4-1
CASSRGQQFF,TRBJ2-1,TRBV6-1